The T cell receptor (beta chain) described here comes from a study of tumor and adjacent non-tumor tissue in lung cancer. This sample's RNA came from whole unsorted tissue. Three rounds of nested PCR, following a modified ARM-PCR protocol, produced the TCRbeta library. One entry per CDR3 protein, called by TCRdb with MiXCR from the multiplex PCR reads. The data hold 200,000 or so distinct CDR3 sequences, with 70% to 75% observed a single time. The CDR3 runs to 13 residues. Germline CDR1 is SGHNT and CDR2 is YYREEE (reference sequence). The V end lost 4 bases, the J end lost 7 bases, and 9 bases lay between the germline ends.

The V and J genes are TRBV5-4 and TRBJ1-6; no definite D call. Sequencing was done on a sample of lung tumor tissue. The clonotype originates from a man in his sixties with non-small cell lung cancer. CDR3 sequence reads: CASSRGGNSPLHF. CDR3 nucleotides: TGTGCCAGCAGCCGGGGAGGGAATTCACCCCTCCACTTT.